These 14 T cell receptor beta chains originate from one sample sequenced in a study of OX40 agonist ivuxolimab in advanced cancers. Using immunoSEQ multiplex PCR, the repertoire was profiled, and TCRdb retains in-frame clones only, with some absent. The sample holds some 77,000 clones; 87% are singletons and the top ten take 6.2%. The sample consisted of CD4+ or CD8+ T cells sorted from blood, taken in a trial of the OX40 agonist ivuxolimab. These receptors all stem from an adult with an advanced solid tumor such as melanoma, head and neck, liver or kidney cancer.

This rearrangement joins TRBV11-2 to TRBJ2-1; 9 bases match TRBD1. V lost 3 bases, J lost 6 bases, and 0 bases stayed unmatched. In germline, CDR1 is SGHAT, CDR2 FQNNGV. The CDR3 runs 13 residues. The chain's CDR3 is CASSLDRGNEQFF. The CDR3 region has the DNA TGTGCCAGCAGCTTGGACAGGGGCAATGAGCAGTTCTTC.

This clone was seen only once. This CDR3 reads CASSYRQENSPLHF. The CDR3 bases are TGTGCCAGTAGTTATCGGCAGGAGAATTCACCCCTCCACTTT. The chain uses TRBV19 and TRBJ1-6, with unresolved D. Trimming took 5 bases from V and 7 from J, leaving 12 bases between them. The CDR3 contains 14 residues. The germline CDR1 and CDR2 sequences are LNHDA and SQIVND (reference sequence).

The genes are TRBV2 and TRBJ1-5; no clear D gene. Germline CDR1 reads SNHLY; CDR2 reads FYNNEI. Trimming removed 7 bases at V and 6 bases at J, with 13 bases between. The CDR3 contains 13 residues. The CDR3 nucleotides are TGTGCCAGCAATGGTAACTTCGGTCAGCCCCAGCATTTT. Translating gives CASNGNFGQPQHF.

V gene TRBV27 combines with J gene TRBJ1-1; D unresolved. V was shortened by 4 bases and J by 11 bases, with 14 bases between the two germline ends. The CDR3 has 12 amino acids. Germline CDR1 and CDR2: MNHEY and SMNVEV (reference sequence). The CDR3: CASSSPGEGAFF. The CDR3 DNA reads TGTGCCAGCAGTTCTCCGGGAGAAGGGGCTTTCTTT.

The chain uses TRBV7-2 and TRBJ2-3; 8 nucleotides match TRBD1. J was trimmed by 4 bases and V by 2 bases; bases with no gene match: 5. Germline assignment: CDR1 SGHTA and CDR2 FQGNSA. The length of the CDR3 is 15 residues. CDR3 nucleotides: TGTGCCAGCAGCTTACAGGGGGCACGGGCAGATACGCAGTATTTT. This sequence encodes CASSLQGARADTQYF.

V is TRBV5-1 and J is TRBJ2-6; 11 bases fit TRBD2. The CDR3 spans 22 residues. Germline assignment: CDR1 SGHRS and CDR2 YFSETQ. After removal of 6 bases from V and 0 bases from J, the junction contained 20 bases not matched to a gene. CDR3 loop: CASNGADWPTSGEYSGANVLTF. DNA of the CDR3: TGCGCCAGCAATGGGGCGGATTGGCCGACTAGCGGGGAATACTCTGGGGCCAACGTCCTGACTTTC.

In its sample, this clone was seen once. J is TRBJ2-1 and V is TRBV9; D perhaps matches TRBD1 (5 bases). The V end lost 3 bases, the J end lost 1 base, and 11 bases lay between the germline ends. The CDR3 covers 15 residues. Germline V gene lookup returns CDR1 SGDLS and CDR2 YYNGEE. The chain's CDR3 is CASSAEGDSYNEQFF. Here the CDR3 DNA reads TGTGCCAGCAGCGCAGAAGGGGATTCCTACAATGAGCAGTTCTTC.

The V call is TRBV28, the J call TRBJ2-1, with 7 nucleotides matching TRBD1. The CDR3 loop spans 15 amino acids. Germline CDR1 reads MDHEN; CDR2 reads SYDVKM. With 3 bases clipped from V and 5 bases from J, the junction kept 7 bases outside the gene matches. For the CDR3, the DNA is TGTGCCAGCAGTTTCGGTCTCGGGACAGACAATGAGCAGTTCTTC. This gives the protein CASSFGLGTDNEQFF.

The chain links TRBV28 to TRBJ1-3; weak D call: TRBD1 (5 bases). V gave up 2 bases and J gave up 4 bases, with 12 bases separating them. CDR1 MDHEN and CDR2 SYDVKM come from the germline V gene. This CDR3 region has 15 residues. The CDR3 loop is CASSLGAPPGNTIYF. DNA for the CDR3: TGTGCCAGCAGTTTAGGGGCCCCTCCGGGAAACACCATATATTTT.

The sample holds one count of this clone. CDR3: CASSRGSGPSGNTIYF. CDR3 bases: TGTGCCAGCAGTCGAGGCTCGGGGCCTTCTGGAAACACCATATATTTT. The chain uses TRBV7-9 and TRBJ1-3; D may be TRBD1 (5 bases). Germline CDR1 and CDR2: SEHNR and FQNEAQ (reference sequence). The CDR3 contains 16 residues. V was cut by 6 bases and J by 1 base, with 16 bases left in between.

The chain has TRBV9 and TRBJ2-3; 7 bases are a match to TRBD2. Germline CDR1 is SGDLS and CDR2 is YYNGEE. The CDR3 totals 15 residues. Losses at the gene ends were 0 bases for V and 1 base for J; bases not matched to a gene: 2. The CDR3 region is CASSVDRGGTDTQYF. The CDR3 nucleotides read TGTGCCAGCAGCGTAGACCGGGGGGGCACAGATACGCAGTATTTT.

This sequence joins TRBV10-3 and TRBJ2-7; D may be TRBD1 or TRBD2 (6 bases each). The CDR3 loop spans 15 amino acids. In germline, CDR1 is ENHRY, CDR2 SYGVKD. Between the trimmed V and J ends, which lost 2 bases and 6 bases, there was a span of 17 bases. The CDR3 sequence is CAISEPGGGYGEQYF. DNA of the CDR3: TGTGCCATCAGTGAGCCCGGGGGCGGTTACGGCGAGCAGTACTTC.

This CDR3 reads CASSYLTGDTQYF. The DNA of the CDR3 is TGTGCCAGCAGTTACCTAACCGGAGATACGCAGTATTTT. V is TRBV6-5 and J is TRBJ2-3, with D hard to call. This CDR3 is built from 13 residues. Deletions cut 2 bases from V and 5 bases from J, with 8 bases between. Looked up from germline, CDR1 is MNHEY and CDR2 is SVGAGI.

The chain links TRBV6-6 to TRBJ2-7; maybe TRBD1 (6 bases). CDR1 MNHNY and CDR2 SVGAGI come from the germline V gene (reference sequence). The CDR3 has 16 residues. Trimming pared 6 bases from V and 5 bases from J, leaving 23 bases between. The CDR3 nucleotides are TGTGCCAGCAGGAGAGGCAGGGGCCAAGGGTTGGACGAGCAGTACTTC. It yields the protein CASRRGRGQGLDEQYF.